The T cell receptor (beta chain) described here comes from a study of spatial heterogeneity in lung cancer. About the research overall: More beta-chain than alpha-chain sequences were consistently detected. In the raw reads, each unique TCR and UMI combination was present more than ten times on average.

Time point noted: sample taken at primary tumor resection. Whole RNA from tumor, nontumor lung or frozen PBMC was sequenced unsorted. Broader study findings: Tumor mutation count correlated with how many alpha and beta TCRs expanded intratumorally.

By sample fraction, this clonotype is medium-sized. Its antigen is unidentified. Because the library targeted alpha chains, this beta chain is an off-target read whose size means little. Individually, TCR cDNA molecules were each labelled with a unique molecular identifier. TCRdb reprocessed the 5' RACE reads with MiXCR, giving one entry per CDR3 protein. Here the sample spans roughly 5,700 distinct CDR3 sequences, roughly 8% being singletons. This CDR3 spans 15 amino acids. V was pared by 7 bases and J by 6 bases, with 19 bases between. CDR1 LNHDA and CDR2 SQIVND come from the germline V gene (reference sequence).

This TCR derives from a female donor with early-stage non-small cell lung cancer. Sequenced material: lung tumor tissue, taken at surgery. The V and J genes are TRBV19 and TRBJ2-4, with TRBD2 as a possible D gene (6 bases). CDR3 bases: TGTGCCAGTACCTCAGGAGGGGCGCTTGGAAACATTCAGTACTTC. Amino acid sequence: CASTSGGALGNIQYF.